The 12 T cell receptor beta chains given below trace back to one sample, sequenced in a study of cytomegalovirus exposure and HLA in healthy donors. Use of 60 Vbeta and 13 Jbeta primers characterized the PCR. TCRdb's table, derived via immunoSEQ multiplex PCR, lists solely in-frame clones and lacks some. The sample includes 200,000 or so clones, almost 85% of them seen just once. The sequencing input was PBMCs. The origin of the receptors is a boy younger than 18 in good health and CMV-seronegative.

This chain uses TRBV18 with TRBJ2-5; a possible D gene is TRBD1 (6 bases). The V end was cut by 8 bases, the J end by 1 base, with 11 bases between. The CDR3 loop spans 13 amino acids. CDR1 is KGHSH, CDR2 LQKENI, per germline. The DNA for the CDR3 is TGTGCCAGCCAAGGACAGATCCAAGAGACCCAGTACTTC. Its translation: CASQGQIQETQYF.

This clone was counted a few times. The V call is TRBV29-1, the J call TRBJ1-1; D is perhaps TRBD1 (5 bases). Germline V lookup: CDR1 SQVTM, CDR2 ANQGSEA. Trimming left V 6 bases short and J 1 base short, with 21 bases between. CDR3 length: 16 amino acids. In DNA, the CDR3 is TGCAGCGTCAATTCAGGACCCGGGGGGAGGAACACTGAAGCTTTCTTT. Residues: CSVNSGPGGRNTEAFF.

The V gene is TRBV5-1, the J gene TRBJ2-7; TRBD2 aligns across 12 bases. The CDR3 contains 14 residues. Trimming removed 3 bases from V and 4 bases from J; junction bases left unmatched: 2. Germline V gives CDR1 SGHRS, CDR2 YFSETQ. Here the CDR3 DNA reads TGCGCCAGCAGCTCCGGACTAGCGGGGTACGAGCAGTACTTC. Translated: CASSSGLAGYEQYF.

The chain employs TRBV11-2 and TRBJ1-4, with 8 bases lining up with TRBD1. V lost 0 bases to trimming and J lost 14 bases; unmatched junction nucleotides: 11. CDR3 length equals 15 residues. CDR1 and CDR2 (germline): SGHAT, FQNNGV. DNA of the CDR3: TGTGCCAGCAGCTTAGAGGGCAGGGGGCCGCGAGGTCTGTTTTTT. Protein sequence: CASSLEGRGPRGLFF.

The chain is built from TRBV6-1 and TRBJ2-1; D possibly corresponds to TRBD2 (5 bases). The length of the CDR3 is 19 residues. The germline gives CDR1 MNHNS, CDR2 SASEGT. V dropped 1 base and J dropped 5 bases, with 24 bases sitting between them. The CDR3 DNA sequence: TGTGCCAGCAGTGAAGGCTTCTTTTGGTTTGGGAGTAGGAACAATGAGCAGTTCTTC. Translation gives CASSEGFFWFGSRNNEQFF.

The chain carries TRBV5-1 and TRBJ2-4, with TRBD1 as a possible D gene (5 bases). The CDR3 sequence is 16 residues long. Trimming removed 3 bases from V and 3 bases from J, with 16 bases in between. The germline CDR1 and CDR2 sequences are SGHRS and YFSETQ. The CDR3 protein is CASSSRELGVKNIQYF. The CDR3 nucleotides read TGCGCCAGCAGCTCGCGAGAGTTAGGGGTCAAAAACATTCAGTACTTC.

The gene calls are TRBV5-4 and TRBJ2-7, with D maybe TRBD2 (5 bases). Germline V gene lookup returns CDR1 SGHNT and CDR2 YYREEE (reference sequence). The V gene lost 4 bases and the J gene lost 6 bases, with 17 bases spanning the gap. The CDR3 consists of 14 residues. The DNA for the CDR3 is TGTGCCAGCAGCGCGGCTACTAGTCTATCCGAGCAGTACTTC. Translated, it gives CASSAATSLSEQYF.

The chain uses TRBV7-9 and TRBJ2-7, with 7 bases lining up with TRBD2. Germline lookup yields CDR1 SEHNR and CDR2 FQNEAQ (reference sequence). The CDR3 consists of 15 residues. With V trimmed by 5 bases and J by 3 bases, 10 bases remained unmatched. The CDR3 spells CASSPEGGVNYEQYF. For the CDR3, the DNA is TGTGCCAGCAGCCCCGAGGGAGGGGTTAACTACGAGCAGTACTTC. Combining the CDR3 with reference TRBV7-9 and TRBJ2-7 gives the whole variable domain DTGVSQNPRHKITKRGQNVTFRCDPISEHNRLYWYRQTLGQGPEFLTYFQNEAQLEKSRLLSDRFSAERPKGSFSTLEIQRTEQGDSAMYLCASSPEGGVNYEQYFGPGTRLTVT.

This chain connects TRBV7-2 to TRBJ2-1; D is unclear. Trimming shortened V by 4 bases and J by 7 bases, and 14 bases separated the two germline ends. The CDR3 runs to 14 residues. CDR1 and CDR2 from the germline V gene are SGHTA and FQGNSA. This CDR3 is CASSSSPLENEQFF. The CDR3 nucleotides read TGTGCCAGCAGCTCCTCACCATTAGAGAATGAGCAGTTCTTC.

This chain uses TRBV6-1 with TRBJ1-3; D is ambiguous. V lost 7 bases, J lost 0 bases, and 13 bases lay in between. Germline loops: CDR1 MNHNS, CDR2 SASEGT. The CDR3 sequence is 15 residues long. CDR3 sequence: CASTVLSYSGNTIYF. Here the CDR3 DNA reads TGTGCCAGCACGGTCCTCTCCTACTCTGGAAACACCATATATTTT.

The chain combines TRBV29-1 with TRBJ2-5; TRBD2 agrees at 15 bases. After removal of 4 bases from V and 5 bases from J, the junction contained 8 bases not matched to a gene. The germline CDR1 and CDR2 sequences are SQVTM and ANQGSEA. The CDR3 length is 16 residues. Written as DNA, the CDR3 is TGCAGCGTTGCGGGACTAGCGGGGGGCCGCGGGGAGACCCAGTACTTC. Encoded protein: CSVAGLAGGRGETQYF.

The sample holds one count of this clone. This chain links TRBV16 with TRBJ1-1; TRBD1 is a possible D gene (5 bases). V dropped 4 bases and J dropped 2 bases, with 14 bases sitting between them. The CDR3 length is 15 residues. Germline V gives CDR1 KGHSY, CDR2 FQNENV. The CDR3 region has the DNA TGTGCCAGCAGCCCCCAGGACATCCCTAACACTGAAGCTTTCTTT. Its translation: CASSPQDIPNTEAFF.